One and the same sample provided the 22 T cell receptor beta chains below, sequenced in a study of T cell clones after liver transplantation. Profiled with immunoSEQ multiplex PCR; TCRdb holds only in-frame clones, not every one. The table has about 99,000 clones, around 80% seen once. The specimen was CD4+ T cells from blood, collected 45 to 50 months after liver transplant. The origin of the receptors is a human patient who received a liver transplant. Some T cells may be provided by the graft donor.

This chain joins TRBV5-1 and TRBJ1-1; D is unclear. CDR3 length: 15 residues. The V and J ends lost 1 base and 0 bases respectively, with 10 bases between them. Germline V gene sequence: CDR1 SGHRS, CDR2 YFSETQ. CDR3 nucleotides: TGCGCCAGCAGCTTGACTGGGGTGGTGAACACTGAAGCTTTCTTT. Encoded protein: CASSLTGVVNTEAFF.

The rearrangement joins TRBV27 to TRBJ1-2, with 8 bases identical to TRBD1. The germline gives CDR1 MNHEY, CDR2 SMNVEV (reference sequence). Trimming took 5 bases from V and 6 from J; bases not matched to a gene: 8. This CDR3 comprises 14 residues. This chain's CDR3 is CASSRRTGSHGYTF. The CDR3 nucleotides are TGTGCCAGCAGTCGAAGGACAGGGTCGCATGGCTACACCTTC.

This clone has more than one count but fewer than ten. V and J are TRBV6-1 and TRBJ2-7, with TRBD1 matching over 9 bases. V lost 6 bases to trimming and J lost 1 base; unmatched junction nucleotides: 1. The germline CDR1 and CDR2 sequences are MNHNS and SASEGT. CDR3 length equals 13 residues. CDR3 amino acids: CASRTGGSYEQYF. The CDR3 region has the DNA TGTGCCAGCAGGACAGGGGGGTCCTACGAGCAGTACTTC.

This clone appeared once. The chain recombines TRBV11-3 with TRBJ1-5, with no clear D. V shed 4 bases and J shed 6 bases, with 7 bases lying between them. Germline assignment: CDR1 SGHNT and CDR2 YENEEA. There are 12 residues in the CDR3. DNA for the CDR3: TGTGCCAGCAGCTACGGCAGTCAGCCCCAGCATTTT. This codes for CASSYGSQPQHF.

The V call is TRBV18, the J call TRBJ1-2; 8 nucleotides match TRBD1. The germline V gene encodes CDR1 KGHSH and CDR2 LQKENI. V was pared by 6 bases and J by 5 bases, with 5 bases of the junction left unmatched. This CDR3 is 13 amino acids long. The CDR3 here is CASSPDRGYGYTF. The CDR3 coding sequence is TGTGCCAGCTCTCCCGACAGGGGATATGGCTACACCTTC.

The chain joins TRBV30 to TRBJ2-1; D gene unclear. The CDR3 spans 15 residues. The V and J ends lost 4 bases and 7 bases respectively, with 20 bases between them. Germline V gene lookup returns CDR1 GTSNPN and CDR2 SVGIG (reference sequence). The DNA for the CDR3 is TGTGCCTGGACCCCGGTTTCCCGTTTGAGAAATGAGCAGTTCTTC. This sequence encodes CAWTPVSRLRNEQFF.

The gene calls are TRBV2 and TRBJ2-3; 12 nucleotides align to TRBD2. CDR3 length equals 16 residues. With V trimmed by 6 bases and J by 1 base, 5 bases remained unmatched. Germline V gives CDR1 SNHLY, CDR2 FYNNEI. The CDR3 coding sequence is TGTGCCAGCAGCGGAGGGACTAGCGGGCGCACAGATACGCAGTATTTT. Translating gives CASSGGTSGRTDTQYF.

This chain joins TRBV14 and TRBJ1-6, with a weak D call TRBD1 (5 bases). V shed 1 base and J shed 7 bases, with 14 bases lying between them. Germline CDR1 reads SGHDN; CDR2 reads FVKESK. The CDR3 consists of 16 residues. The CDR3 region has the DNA TGTGCCAGCAGCCAAGGGGGCGGGGGAGCAAATTCACCCCTCCACTTT. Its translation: CASSQGGGGANSPLHF.

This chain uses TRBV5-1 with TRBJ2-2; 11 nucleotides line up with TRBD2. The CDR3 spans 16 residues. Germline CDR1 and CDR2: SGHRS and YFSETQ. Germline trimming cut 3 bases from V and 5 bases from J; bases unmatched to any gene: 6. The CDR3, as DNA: TGCGCCAGCAGCTCAACTAGCGGGAGAGTAACCGGGGAGCTGTTTTTT. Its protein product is CASSSTSGRVTGELFF.

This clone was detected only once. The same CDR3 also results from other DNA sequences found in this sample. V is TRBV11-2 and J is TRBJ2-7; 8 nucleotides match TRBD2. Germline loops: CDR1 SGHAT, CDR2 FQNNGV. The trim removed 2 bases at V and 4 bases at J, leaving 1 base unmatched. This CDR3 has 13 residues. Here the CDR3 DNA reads TGTGCCAGCAGCTTACCGGGGGGGTACGAGCAGTACTTC. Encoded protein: CASSLPGGYEQYF.

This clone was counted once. The CDR3 DNA sequence: TGCGCCAGCTGGACCGCGAACACCGGGGAGCTGTTTTTT. It codes for CASWTANTGELFF. This chain uses TRBV5-1 with TRBJ2-2; no clear D gene. CDR1 and CDR2 (germline): SGHRS, YFSETQ. This CDR3 has 13 residues. The V and J ends lost 7 bases and 0 bases respectively, with 7 bases between them.

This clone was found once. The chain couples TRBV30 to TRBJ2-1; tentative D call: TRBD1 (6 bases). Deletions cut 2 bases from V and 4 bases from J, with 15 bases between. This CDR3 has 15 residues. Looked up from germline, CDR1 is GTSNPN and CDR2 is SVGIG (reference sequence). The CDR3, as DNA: TGTGCCTGGAGTACCGGGACAAGCACATACAATGAGCAGTTCTTC. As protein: CAWSTGTSTYNEQFF.

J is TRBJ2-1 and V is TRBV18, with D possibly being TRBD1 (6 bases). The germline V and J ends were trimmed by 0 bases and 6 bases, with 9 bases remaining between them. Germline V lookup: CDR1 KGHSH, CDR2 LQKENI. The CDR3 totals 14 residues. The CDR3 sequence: CASSPPGAGNEQFF. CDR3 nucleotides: TGTGCCAGCTCACCACCGGGGGCGGGCAATGAGCAGTTCTTC.

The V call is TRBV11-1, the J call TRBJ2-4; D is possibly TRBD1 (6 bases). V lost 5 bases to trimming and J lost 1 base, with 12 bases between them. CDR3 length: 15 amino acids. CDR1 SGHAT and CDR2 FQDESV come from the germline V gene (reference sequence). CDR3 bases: TGTGCCAGCAGCCCCGTGGGGGCCGCCAAAAACATTCAGTACTTC. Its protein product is CASSPVGAAKNIQYF.

The CDR3 is CASTLSTGRNNEQFF. In DNA form, the CDR3 reads TGTGCCAGCACCTTGAGCACGGGACGAAACAATGAGCAGTTCTTC. V usage is TRBV7-9 and J usage is TRBJ2-1, with D possibly called TRBD1 or TRBD2 (5 bases each). Germline assignment: CDR1 SEHNR and CDR2 FQNEAQ (reference sequence). With 7 bases removed from V and 5 bases from J, the gap between germline ends came to 18 bases. The CDR3 loop spans 15 amino acids.

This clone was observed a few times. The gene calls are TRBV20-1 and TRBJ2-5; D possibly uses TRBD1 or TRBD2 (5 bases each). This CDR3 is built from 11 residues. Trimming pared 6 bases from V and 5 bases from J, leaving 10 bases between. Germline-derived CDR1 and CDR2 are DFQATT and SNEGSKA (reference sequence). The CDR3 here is CSARWGETQYF. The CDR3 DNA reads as TGCAGTGCCCGGTGGGGGGAGACCCAGTACTTC.

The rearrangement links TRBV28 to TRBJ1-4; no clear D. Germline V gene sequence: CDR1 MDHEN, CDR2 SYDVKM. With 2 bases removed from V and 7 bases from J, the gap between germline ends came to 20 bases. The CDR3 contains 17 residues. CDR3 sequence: CASSLGRPGVGGEKLFF. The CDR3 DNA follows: TGTGCCAGCAGTTTAGGCAGGCCCGGCGTTGGTGGTGAAAAACTGTTTTTT.

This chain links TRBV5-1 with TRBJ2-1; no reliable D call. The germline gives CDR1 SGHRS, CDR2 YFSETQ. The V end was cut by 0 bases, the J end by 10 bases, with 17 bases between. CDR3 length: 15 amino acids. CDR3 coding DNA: TGCGCCAGCAGCTTGGGGGGTTCCAGAACCAAAGAGCAGTTCTTC. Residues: CASSLGGSRTKEQFF. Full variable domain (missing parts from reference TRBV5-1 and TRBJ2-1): KAGVTQTPRYLIKTRGQQVTLSCSPISGHRSVSWYQQTPGQGLQFLFEYFSETQRNKGNFPGRFSGRQFSNSRSEMNVSTLELGDSALYLCASSLGGSRTKEQFFGPGTRLTVL.

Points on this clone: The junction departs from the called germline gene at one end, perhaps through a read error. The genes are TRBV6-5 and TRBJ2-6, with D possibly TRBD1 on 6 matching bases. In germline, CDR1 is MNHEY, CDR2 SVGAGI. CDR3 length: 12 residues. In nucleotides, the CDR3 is TGTGCCAGCAGTGAGGGGGACAACGTCCTGACTTTC. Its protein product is CASSEGDNVLTF.

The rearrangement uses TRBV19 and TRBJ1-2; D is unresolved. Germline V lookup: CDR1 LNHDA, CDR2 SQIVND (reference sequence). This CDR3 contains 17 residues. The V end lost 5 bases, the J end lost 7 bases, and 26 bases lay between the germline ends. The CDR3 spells CASSGPLSMILPPGYTF. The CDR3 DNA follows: TGTGCCAGTAGTGGCCCCCTCTCAATGATTCTTCCGCCTGGCTACACCTTC.

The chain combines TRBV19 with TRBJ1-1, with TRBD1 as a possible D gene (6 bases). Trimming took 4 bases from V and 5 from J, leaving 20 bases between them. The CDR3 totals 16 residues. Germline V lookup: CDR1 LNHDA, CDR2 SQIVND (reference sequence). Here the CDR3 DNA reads TGTGCCAGTAGTAATTCCACAGGGATGATTTTTACTGAAGCTTTCTTT. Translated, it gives CASSNSTGMIFTEAFF. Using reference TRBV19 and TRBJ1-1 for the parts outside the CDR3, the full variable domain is DGGITQSPKYLFRKEGQNVTLSCEQNLNHDAMYWYRQDPGQGLRLIYYSQIVNDFQKGDIAEGYSVSREKKESFPLTVTSAQKNPTAFYLCASSNSTGMIFTEAFFGQGTRLTVV.

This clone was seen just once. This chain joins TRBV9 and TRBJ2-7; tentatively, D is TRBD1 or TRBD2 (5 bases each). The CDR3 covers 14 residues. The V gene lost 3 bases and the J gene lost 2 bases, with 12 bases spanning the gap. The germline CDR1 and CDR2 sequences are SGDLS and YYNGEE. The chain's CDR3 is CASSAGPPAYEQYF. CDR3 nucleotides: TGTGCCAGCAGCGCGGGGCCTCCCGCCTACGAGCAGTACTTC.